This TCR beta chain was captured in a study of cytomegalovirus exposure and HLA in healthy donors. Study findings and constraints: The study reported that TCR beta sequences accurately predicted HLA-A and HLA-B alleles in most subjects. Some V segments could not be told apart, so they were left out, TRBV6-2 and TRBV6-3 among them.

Both 60 Vbeta primers and 13 Jbeta primers went into the PCR. Profiled with immunoSEQ multiplex PCR; TCRdb holds only in-frame clones, not every one. The data contain more than 100,000 clones, approximately 72% of them singletons. The CDR3 contains 16 residues. J gave up 0 bases and V 2 bases, and 3 bases lay outside the gene matches. CDR1 is LGHNA, CDR2 YNFKEQ, per germline. Turning to this clone: Its matching antigen is unknown.

Sequencing was done on a sample of PBMCs. The chain combines TRBV4-2 with TRBJ2-7; 11 bases align to TRBD2. The TCR was taken from a woman in her 40s in good health and CMV-seropositive. CDR3 protein: CASSQSTSGSSYEQYF. CDR3 in DNA: TGTGCCAGCAGCCAATCTACTAGCGGGAGCTCCTACGAGCAGTACTTC.